The present T cell receptor (beta chain) was sequenced within a study of shared clonotypes between healthy human individuals. Study-level findings and limits: Rarefaction showed that sequencing of sorted subsets was incomplete (despite large depth).

CD45RO+ cells plus CCR7-negative CD45RA+ TemRA cells formed CD8 memory. Using immunoSEQ multiplex PCR, the repertoire was profiled, and TCRdb retains in-frame clones only, with some absent. The sample comprises 550,000 to 800,000 clones, roughly 87% of which are singletons, and less than 40% rests with the top ten. CDR3 length: 12 residues. V was trimmed by 3 bases and J by 6 bases, leaving 9 bases between them. Germline CDR1 reads MNHNS; CDR2 reads SASEGT. Worth noting for this clone: Its antigen is undetermined.

The V and J genes are TRBV6-1 and TRBJ2-7; D not certain. This clonotype originated in a man younger than 30 in good health. Some clones in this sample may be carry-over from other donors' samples. The sequencing input was memory CD8+ T cells from PBMCs. Subset given: CD45RO+ cells pooled with CCR7-negative TemRA cells. The CDR3, as DNA: TGTGCCAGCAGTGACCCGGGCCTCGAGCAGTACTTC. Protein: CASSDPGLEQYF.